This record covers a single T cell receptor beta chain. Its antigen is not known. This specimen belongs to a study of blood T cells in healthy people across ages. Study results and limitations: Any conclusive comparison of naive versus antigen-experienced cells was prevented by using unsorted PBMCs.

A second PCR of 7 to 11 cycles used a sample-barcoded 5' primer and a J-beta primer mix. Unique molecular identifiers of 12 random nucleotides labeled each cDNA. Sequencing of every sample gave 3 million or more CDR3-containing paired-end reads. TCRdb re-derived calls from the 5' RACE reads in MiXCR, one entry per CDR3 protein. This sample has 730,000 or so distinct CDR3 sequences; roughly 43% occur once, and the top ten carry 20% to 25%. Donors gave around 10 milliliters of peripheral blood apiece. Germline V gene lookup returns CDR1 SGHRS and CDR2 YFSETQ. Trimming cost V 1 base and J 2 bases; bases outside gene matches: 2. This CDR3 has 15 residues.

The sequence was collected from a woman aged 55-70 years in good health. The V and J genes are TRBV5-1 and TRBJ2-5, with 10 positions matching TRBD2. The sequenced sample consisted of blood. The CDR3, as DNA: TGCGCCAGCAGCTTGCCAGCGGGGGGGCAAGAGACCCAGTACTTC. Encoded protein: CASSLPAGGQETQYF.